A selection of T cell receptor beta chains follows, all from one sample in a study of T cell responses to AZD1222 COVID-19 vaccine. Repertoires were generated with immunoSEQ multiplex PCR, while TCRdb's copy carries only in-frame clones and drops some. Of 68,000 or so clones in the sample, 65% to 80% were seen once. This specimen was peripheral blood, taken on day 0 of AZD1222 vaccination. Receptors were obtained from an adult in good health. Each CDR3 is given with its conserved first and last residue. The order of the fields is J gene, clone size, V gene, D gene, CDR3 DNA, CDR3 protein. D genes are given only for firm matches. Rows may omit the clone size; those that give it use once, few, many or a size class.

J: TRBJ2-5
size: NA
V: TRBV5-1
D: NA
DNA: TGCGCCAGCAGCACATCCGGGCAGCAAGAGACCCAGTACTTC
CDR3: CASSTSGQQETQYF

J: TRBJ1-2
size: NA
V: TRBV20-1
D: NA
DNA: TGCAGTGCTAGGCCAAACTATGGCTACACCTTC
CDR3: CSARPNYGYTF

J: TRBJ2-2
size: NA
V: TRBV7-3
D: TRBD2
DNA: TGTGCCAGCAGCTTATCTGGGACTAGGGGAACCGGGGAGCTGTTTTTT
CDR3: CASSLSGTRGTGELFF

J: TRBJ1-1
size: NA
V: TRBV5-1
D: NA
DNA: TGCGCCAGCAGCTTTTCGGACACGAACACTGAAGCTTTCTTT
CDR3: CASSFSDTNTEAFF

J: TRBJ2-7
size: few
V: TRBV5-6
D: NA
DNA: TGTGCCAGCAGCCCGATCGGGCAGCCCTACGAGCAGTACTTC
CDR3: CASSPIGQPYEQYF

J: TRBJ2-2
size: NA
V: TRBV5-1
D: NA
DNA: TGCGCCAGCAGGCCACAGGGAGCGAACACCGGGGAGCTGTTTTTT
CDR3: CASRPQGANTGELFF

J: TRBJ1-2
size: few
V: TRBV27
D: TRBD1
DNA: TGTGCCAGCAGGGCCGGGACAGGGAATTTATACGGCTACACCTTC
CDR3: CASRAGTGNLYGYTF

J: TRBJ2-5
size: NA
V: TRBV6-2/TRBV6-3
D: NA
DNA: TGTGCCAGCAGTTACGGAGGGACCCAGTACTTC
CDR3: CASSYGGTQYF

J: TRBJ1-3
size: NA
V: TRBV30
D: NA
DNA: TGTGCTCATAGAAGGGGGACTGGAAACACCATATATTTT
CDR3: CAHRRGTGNTIYF

J: TRBJ1-2
size: NA
V: TRBV12-3/TRBV12-4
D: NA
DNA: TGTGCCAGCAACAACAGGGATGGCTACACCTTC
CDR3: CASNNRDGYTF

J: TRBJ1-2
size: NA
V: TRBV19
D: NA
DNA: TGTGCTACTACCTCCAGGGAGAATAACTATGGCTACACCTTC
CDR3: CATTSRENNYGYTF

J: TRBJ1-1
size: NA
V: TRBV29-1
D: NA
DNA: TGCAGCGTTGCGACAGTTTTTATGAACACTGAAGCTTTCTTT
CDR3: CSVATVFMNTEAFF

J: TRBJ2-1
size: NA
V: TRBV6-5
D: NA
DNA: TGTGCCAGCAGACTCGCCGATGAGCAGTTCTTC
CDR3: CASRLADEQFF

J: TRBJ1-4
size: NA
V: TRBV7-3
D: NA
DNA: TGTGCCAGCAGCTTAAATGCTCGGGAAAAACTGTTTTTT
CDR3: CASSLNAREKLFF

J: TRBJ1-2
size: NA
V: TRBV2
D: NA
DNA: TGTGCCAGCAGTTCCCAAGGGGGGGGTCGCTCCCAGTATGGCTACACCTTC
CDR3: CASSSQGGGRSQYGYTF

J: TRBJ2-3
size: NA
V: TRBV7-2
D: NA
DNA: TGTGCCAGCAGCTTAGCTCCCGGCACAGATACGCAGTATTTT
CDR3: CASSLAPGTDTQYF

J: TRBJ2-5
size: NA
V: TRBV30
D: TRBD1
DNA: TGTGCCTGGAGTGTGGGACAGAGGGAGACCCAGTACTTC
CDR3: CAWSVGQRETQYF

J: TRBJ1-6
size: NA
V: TRBV3-1/TRBV3-2
D: TRBD1
DNA: TGTGCCAGCAGCCCGACAGGGGTTTCACCCCTCCACTTT
CDR3: CASSPTGVSPLHF

J: TRBJ1-6
size: NA
V: TRBV5-1
D: NA
DNA: TGCGCCAGCAGCCCTGGCGGGGGCCTCATATATAATTCACCCCTCCACTTT
CDR3: CASSPGGGLIYNSPLHF

J: TRBJ2-5
size: once
V: TRBV5-8
D: NA
DNA: TGTGCCAGCAGCTCCTGGGGAAATGAGACCCAGTACTTC
CDR3: CASSSWGNETQYF

J: TRBJ2-7
size: NA
V: TRBV5-6
D: TRBD2
DNA: TGTGCCAGCAGCCCCCGGCCACTAGCGGGGGCGTCCTACGAGCAGTACTTC
CDR3: CASSPRPLAGASYEQYF

J: TRBJ1-5
size: NA
V: TRBV19
D: NA
DNA: TGTGCCAGTCTGGAGGGTTTTGGTCAGCCCCAGCATTTT
CDR3: CASLEGFGQPQHF

J: TRBJ2-7
size: NA
V: TRBV19
D: NA
DNA: TGTGCCAGTAGTATCCAGCCTTCCTACGAGCAGTACTTC
CDR3: CASSIQPSYEQYF

J: TRBJ1-1
size: NA
V: TRBV7-9
D: NA
DNA: TGTGCCAGCAGCTTAAAGGGCCAGAGCACTGAAGCTTTCTTT
CDR3: CASSLKGQSTEAFF

J: TRBJ2-2
size: NA
V: TRBV6-1
D: TRBD2
DNA: TGTGCCAGCAGTGACGCCCTCGGGGGGGGCGGGGAGCTGTTTTTT
CDR3: CASSDALGGGGELFF

J: TRBJ2-1
size: few
V: TRBV6-5
D: TRBD1
DNA: TGTGCCAGCACGACAGGGGGTGAGCAGTTCTTC
CDR3: CASTTGGEQFF

J: TRBJ2-6
size: NA
V: TRBV13
D: TRBD1
DNA: TGTGCCAGCAGGCCCGGGACAGGGATCTCTGGGGCCAACGTCCTGACTTTC
CDR3: CASRPGTGISGANVLTF

J: TRBJ2-2
size: NA
V: TRBV10-1
D: TRBD1
DNA: TGCGCCAGCAGCACTAACCGGGACAGGGGGCCCTCCGGGGAGCTGTTTTTT
CDR3: CASSTNRDRGPSGELFF

J: TRBJ2-5
size: NA
V: TRBV2
D: NA
DNA: TGTGCCAGCAGGGGGATGAGGGAGACCCAGTACTTC
CDR3: CASRGMRETQYF

J: TRBJ1-1
size: NA
V: TRBV7-9
D: NA
DNA: TGTGCCAGCAGCTTCCCTCTTGGTTCGACTGAAGCTTTCTTT
CDR3: CASSFPLGSTEAFF

J: TRBJ1-6
size: NA
V: TRBV13
D: NA
DNA: TGTGCCAGCAGCTTAGGAGATTCACCCCTCCACTTT
CDR3: CASSLGDSPLHF

J: TRBJ2-6
size: NA
V: TRBV5-1
D: NA
DNA: TGCGCCAGCAGCCAAGACCGGGGCGGCAACGTCCTGACTTTC
CDR3: CASSQDRGGNVLTF

J: TRBJ2-1
size: few
V: TRBV7-2
D: NA
DNA: TGTGCCAGCAGCTTAGCGAGTAGTGAGCAGTTCTTC
CDR3: CASSLASSEQFF

J: TRBJ1-5
size: NA
V: TRBV27
D: NA
DNA: TGTGCCAGCAGTTTATTTAGGGGCCGTCAGCCCCAGCATTTT
CDR3: CASSLFRGRQPQHF

J: TRBJ1-2
size: NA
V: TRBV3-1/TRBV3-2
D: TRBD1
DNA: TGTGCCAGCAGCCAAGATGTACAGGGGACCGGAGGCTACACCTTC
CDR3: CASSQDVQGTGGYTF

J: TRBJ1-6
size: NA
V: TRBV7-9
D: NA
DNA: TGTGCCAGCAGCTTTACGGGATCCCCGGGGTCACCCCTCCACTTT
CDR3: CASSFTGSPGSPLHF

J: TRBJ1-5
size: NA
V: TRBV2
D: TRBD1
DNA: TGTGCCAGCAGTGCCGGGACAGTTTTTACCAGCAATCAGCCCCAGCATTTT
CDR3: CASSAGTVFTSNQPQHF

J: TRBJ1-3
size: NA
V: TRBV19
D: NA
DNA: TGTGCCAGTAGTATTGGGGGAAACTCTGGAAACACCATATATTTT
CDR3: CASSIGGNSGNTIYF

J: TRBJ1-1
size: NA
V: TRBV7-9
D: TRBD1
DNA: TGTGCCAGCAGCTGGGACAGGGAGAACACTGAAGCTTTCTTT
CDR3: CASSWDRENTEAFF